Below, 9 T cell receptor beta chains from the same sample are listed, as sequenced in a study of CXCR3-negative and CXCR3-positive naive CD8 T cells. General study points: Higher TRB CDR3 hydrophobicity marked CXCR3-positive naive cells relative to CXCR3-negative naive cells.

UMI-labeled TRB cDNA libraries were prepared by 5' RACE. TCRdb derives one entry per CDR3 protein from the 5' RACE reads, leaving out DNA. This repertoire comprises some 60,000 distinct CDR3 sequences; its ten largest clones make up 0.5% to 0.6%. These receptors have no known antigen. Material: naive CXCR3+ CD8+ T cells from blood. The subset here: CD45RO-CCR7+CD27+CD95- naive CD8+ T cells expressing CXCR3 (TNR3+). The receptors shown here come from a human donor in good health. Some clones in this sample may be carry-over from other donors' samples.

The rearrangement joins TRBV12-3 or TRBV12-4 to TRBJ2-5; lacking DNA, the TRBD1 call made by TCRdb goes unchecked. The CDR3 sequence is 13 residues long. CDR3 in amino acids: CASSLAGGETQYF.

The chain recombines TRBV29-1 with TRBJ2-1; TCRdb calls TRBD2, which cannot be checked without DNA. This CDR3 is 14 amino acids long. The germline V gene has CDR1 SQVTM and CDR2 ANQGSEA. CDR3 amino acids: CSAEGTSGANEQFF.

The chain is built from TRBV9 and TRBJ1-6. Germline CDR1 reads SGDLS; CDR2 reads YYNGEE. The CDR3 sequence is 16 residues long. CDR3 protein: CASSVVEGGLGSPLHF.

The J gene is TRBJ2-3, the V gene TRBV5-5; the D gene TCRdb calls, TRBD1, cannot be checked with no DNA. Germline CDR1 reads SGHKS; CDR2 reads YYEKEE (reference sequence). This CDR3 spans 17 amino acids. The CDR3 protein is CASSFLLPGTGKDTQYF.

The chain carries TRBV25-1 and TRBJ1-6; there is no DNA to check the TCRdb D call of TRBD1. The CDR3 runs to 13 residues. The V gene's germline CDR1 is MGHDK and CDR2 SYGVNS. The chain's CDR3 is CASSEWTAISLHF. Complete variable domain (other parts from reference TRBV25-1 and TRBJ1-6): EADIYQTPRYLVIGTGKKITLECSQTMGHDKMYWYQQDPGMELHLIHYSYGVNSTEKGDLSSESTVSRIRTEHFPLTLESARPSHTSQYLCASSEWTAISLHFGNGTRLTVT.

The V call is TRBV27, the J call TRBJ2-5; TCRdb names TRBD1, which stays unverified in the absence of DNA. In germline, CDR1 is MNHEY, CDR2 SMNVEV (reference sequence). This CDR3 has 17 residues. The CDR3 loop is CASSPGTQPGQQETQYF.

The gene calls are TRBV7-9 and TRBJ2-7; TCRdb reports TRBD1, a call that lacks DNA to check it against. This CDR3 has 13 residues. CDR1 and CDR2 (germline): SEHNR, FQNEAQ (reference sequence). CDR3 protein: CASTGTGTYEQYF.

The CDR3 loop reads CASMVRDSNSYEQYF. The chain links TRBV27 to TRBJ2-7; no DNA is available, so the TRBD1 call from TCRdb remains unchecked. The CDR3 is 15 residues long. Germline values: CDR1 MNHEY, CDR2 SMNVEV (reference sequence).

The chain is built from TRBV29-1 and TRBJ1-2; TCRdb reports TRBD1, a call that lacks DNA to check it against. The CDR3 is 15 amino acids. Germline assignment: CDR1 SQVTM and CDR2 ANQGSEA. The CDR3 loop is CSATQGVFPNYGYTF.